This TCR beta chain was profiled in a study of cytomegalovirus exposure and HLA in healthy donors. Looking at the study overall: The roughly 120 validation repertoires, a later analysis reported, used the same platform as the roughly 610 first-cohort repertoires.

Sequencing used immunoSEQ multiplex PCR; TCRdb keeps in-frame clones, though not all of them. The data contain 150,000 to 180,000 clones, less than 90% of them singletons. Study-wide results and caveats: Reports described diagnosis of cytomegalovirus status by the classifier as highly specific and sensitive.

Turning to this clone: Antigen unknown.

There are 14 residues in the CDR3. Germline V lookup: CDR1 MNHEY, CDR2 SVGAGI. Trimming removed 0 bases from V and 1 base from J, with 7 bases in between. The donors were in the roughly 130-subject validation cohort; that cohort was separate from the approximately 700-subject first cohort. The V call is TRBV6-5, the J call TRBJ2-7; D is possibly TRBD2 (6 bases). Sequenced material: PBMCs. The clonotype was recovered from a man between 18 and 29 years old in good health and CMV-seropositive. The CDR3 coding sequence is TGTGCCAGCAGTTACTCGGGGGGTTCCTACGAGCAGTACTTC. Translating gives CASSYSGGSYEQYF.